One sample yielded the 18 T cell receptor beta chains listed below, sequenced in a study of T cell clonality in common variable immunodeficiency. The assay was immunoSEQ multiplex PCR, and TCRdb's table has in-frame clones only and misses some. There are under 50,000 clones in the sample, none observed a single time. Source material: peripheral blood mononuclear cells. These receptors originate from a person aged 18 to 70 in good health.

In its sample, this clone was seen many times. The read finishes 3 residues shy of the CDR3 end, and the germline J gene is used to complete it. This chain joins TRBV6-2 or TRBV6-3 and TRBJ2-5, with a possible D match to TRBD2 (7 bases). This CDR3 has 16 amino acids. Germline V lookup: CDR1 MNHEY, CDR2 SVGEGT. V was clipped by 2 bases and J by 4 bases, with 17 bases between them. The part of the CDR3 DNA that was read is TGTGCCAGCAGTTACAGGACGGGGGGCCTGGGAGAGACC. Protein product: CASSYRTGGLGET. The full CDR3 protein reads CASSYRTGGLGETQYF.

The table lists this clone with many counts. The CDR3 end is not reached by the read, which stops 3 residues before it; the germline J gene fills it in. The chain combines TRBV5-1 with TRBJ2-6, with D possibly being TRBD1 (6 bases). V was pared by 3 bases and J by 4 bases, with 14 bases between. The CDR3 runs to 16 residues. The germline V gene has CDR1 SGHRS and CDR2 YFSETQ. Partial CDR3 DNA: TGCGCCAGCAGCTACCATACAGGGAAGGGGGCCAACGTC. Its protein product is CASSYHTGKGANV. The CDR3 in its entirety is CASSYHTGKGANVLTF.

This clone showed up many times. The missing CDR3 end, 3 residues past where the read stops, is filled in from the germline J gene. The genes are TRBV19 and TRBJ2-3, with a tentative D call TRBD2 (6 bases). V lost 0 bases, J lost 5 bases, and 9 bases lay in between. CDR1 is LNHDA and CDR2 is SQIVND in the germline V gene (reference sequence). The CDR3 sequence is 14 residues long. Partial CDR3 DNA: TGTGCCAGTAGTATAGACAGGAGGGGAGATACG. Amino acid sequence: CASSIDRRGDT. The whole CDR3 protein reads CASSIDRRGDTQYF.

With regard to this clone: The read ends 3 residues shy of where the CDR3 ends; the end is completed using the germline J gene. This chain connects TRBV7-2 to TRBJ2-7, with D unresolved. This CDR3 region has 14 residues. Trimming shortened V by 5 bases and J by 6 bases, and 17 bases separated the two germline ends. Germline-derived CDR1 and CDR2 are SGHTA and FQGNSA. CDR3 DNA (partial): TGTGCCAGCAGCCCCGAGTGGTCGCGTGGCGAG. This codes for CASSPEWSRGE. In full, the CDR3 is CASSPEWSRGEQYF.

This clone was seen repeatedly, ten times or more. Read coverage stops 3 residues before the CDR3 terminus; the germline J gene supplies the remainder. The rearrangement links TRBV19 to TRBJ1-5; D gene uncertain. The length of the CDR3 is 18 residues. V lost 5 bases to trimming and J lost 0 bases, with 20 bases between them. CDR1 and CDR2 (germline): LNHDA, SQIVND (reference sequence). CDR3 in amino acids: CASSSPAEAGASNQPQHF. The CDR3 DNA, read in part, is TGTGCCAGTAGTTCACCCGCCGAGGCAGGAGCTAGCAATCAGCCC.

This clone has a count of ten or more. The read ends 3 residues early relative to the CDR3; the germline J gene fills the gap. This chain joins TRBV14 and TRBJ2-5, with 10 bases aligning to TRBD2. Looked up from germline, CDR1 is SGHDN and CDR2 is FVKESK. Trimming cost V 2 bases and J 5 bases; bases outside gene matches: 8. CDR3 size: 16 residues. The CDR3 DNA, read in part, is TGTGCCAGCAGCCAACTGTCTAGCGGGGGTCGGGAGACC. It translates to CASSQLSSGGRET. The CDR3 as a whole reads CASSQLSSGGRETQYF.

This clone was picked up many times. The read ends 3 residues early relative to the CDR3; the germline J gene fills the gap. The V gene is TRBV5-4, the J gene TRBJ1-1; 7 nucleotides align to TRBD1. CDR1 and CDR2 from the germline V gene are SGHNT and YYREEE (reference sequence). The CDR3 runs 16 residues. The V gene end was trimmed by 0 bases and the J gene end by 3 bases; junction bases not matched to a gene: 8. The part of the CDR3 DNA that was read is TGTGCCAGCAGCTTGGGGTCAGGGGGATTATACACTGAA. Its protein is CASSLGSGGLYTE. The complete CDR3 protein is CASSLGSGGLYTEAFF.

In its sample, this clone was seen many times. From the germline J gene comes the end of the CDR3, since the read stops 3 residues before it. J is TRBJ1-1 and V is TRBV6-2 or TRBV6-3; D possibly corresponds to TRBD1 (5 bases). Germline V gene sequence: CDR1 MNHEY, CDR2 SVGEGT. V was clipped by 11 bases and J by 3 bases, with 16 bases between them. This CDR3 spans 13 amino acids. The CDR3 DNA, read in part, is TGTGCCGCCAGGCCCGGGGGGTACACTGAA. Amino acids: CAARPGGYTE. In full, the CDR3 is CAARPGGYTEAFF.

This clone occurred many times. The read stops 3 residues short of the end of the CDR3; the missing end is completed from the germline J gene. This sequence joins TRBV6-4 and TRBJ2-3; D uncertain. From germline, CDR1 is MRHNA and CDR2 SNTAGT. The CDR3 length is 13 residues. The V and J ends lost 10 bases and 0 bases respectively, with 11 bases between them. This CDR3 is CAKKSVSTDTQYF. The CDR3 DNA, read in part, is TGTGCCAAGAAGAGCGTCAGCACAGATACG.

This clone was counted at least ten times. The read is 3 residues too short to cover the CDR3 end, so that end is filled in from the germline J gene. The rearrangement joins TRBV19 to TRBJ1-2; 7 bases line up with TRBD1. CDR3 length: 12 residues. Germline V gene data show CDR1 as LNHDA and CDR2 as SQIVND (reference sequence). Trimming cost V 11 bases and J 5 bases; bases outside gene matches: 8. The CDR3 DNA, read in part, is TGTGCCGGATCGGACAGGACTTATGGC. This translates into CAGSDRTYG. In full, the CDR3 reads CAGSDRTYGYTF.

Here the CDR3 reads CASSEAIALLFF. The CDR3 bases that were read are TGTGCCAGCAGTGAAGCTATAGCACTG. This chain uses TRBV6-1 with TRBJ2-2; D is unresolved. The read ends 3 residues before the CDR3 terminus; that terminus is restored from the germline J gene. Germline CDR1 MNHNS, CDR2 SASEGT. The CDR3 has 12 amino acids.

This clone was observed at least ten times. The read stops 3 residues short of the end of the CDR3; the missing end is completed from the germline J gene. The gene calls are TRBV12-3 or TRBV12-4 and TRBJ2-3; TRBD2 aligns across 9 bases. The CDR3 runs to 15 residues. J lost 6 bases, V lost 5 bases, and 9 bases had no gene match. The CDR3 here is CASSPLAGSIDTQYF. Incomplete CDR3 DNA: TGTGCCAGCAGTCCCCTAGCGGGGTCGATCGATACG.

Comment on this clone: The read comes to an end 3 residues before the CDR3 does, leaving the germline J gene to fill in the end. This rearrangement joins TRBV10-2 to TRBJ2-1; 10 bases align to TRBD2. CDR3 length: 19 residues. V shed 2 bases and J 2 bases; nucleotides not matched to a gene: 12. CDR1 WSHSY and CDR2 SAAADI come from the germline V gene. CDR3 region: CASSEMLAGAGGAYNEQFF. CDR3 DNA, as far as it was read: TGCGCCAGCAGTGAGATGCTAGCGGGGGCCGGCGGGGCCTACAATGAG.

A remark on this clone: The read is 3 residues too short to cover the CDR3 end, so that end is filled in from the germline J gene. The chain has TRBV18 and TRBJ2-7; tentative D call: TRBD2 (6 bases). Between the trimmed V and J ends, which lost 5 bases and 3 bases, there was a span of 11 bases. Germline V gives CDR1 KGHSH, CDR2 LQKENI. This CDR3 contains 13 residues. The part of the CDR3 DNA that was read is TGTGCCAGCTCAGTGGGACTTAACTACGAG. Translation: CASSVGLNYE. The entire CDR3 protein is CASSVGLNYEQYF.

This clone was counted ten times or more. The read stops 3 residues short of the end of the CDR3; the missing end is completed from the germline J gene. This chain uses TRBV7-2 with TRBJ2-1; weak D call: TRBD1 (6 bases). This CDR3 spans 15 amino acids. Trimming pared 5 bases from V and 1 base from J, leaving 12 bases between. Germline V gene sequence: CDR1 SGHTA, CDR2 FQGNSA. CDR3 DNA (partial): TGTGCCAGCAGCCCAGACAGGAGTTCCTACAATGAG. Protein product: CASSPDRSSYNE. The entire CDR3 protein reads CASSPDRSSYNEQFF.

In its sample, this clone was seen many times. The read ends 3 residues before the CDR3 terminus; that terminus is restored from the germline J gene. This chain joins TRBV6-1 and TRBJ1-5; D unclear. V was shortened by 2 bases and J by 0 bases, with 17 bases between the two germline ends. The CDR3 spans 18 residues. Per germline, CDR1 MNHNS and CDR2 SASEGT. CDR3 sequence reads: CASSELKEADYSNQPQHF. The sequenced part of the CDR3 DNA is TGTGCCAGCAGTGAACTCAAGGAGGCAGACTATAGCAATCAGCCC.

This clone was observed many times. The read is 3 residues too short to cover the CDR3 end, so that end is filled in from the germline J gene. This chain links TRBV7-2 with TRBJ2-7; 7 bases fit TRBD1. Trimming removed 5 bases from V and 3 bases from J; junction bases left unmatched: 7. CDR3 length: 14 amino acids. The germline V gene has CDR1 SGHTA and CDR2 FQGNSA. The sequenced part of the CDR3 DNA is TGTGCCAGCAGCCTGAGGACAGGATACTACGAG. Protein product: CASSLRTGYYE. The CDR3 as a whole reads CASSLRTGYYEQYF.

The sample holds a few counts of this clone. Compared with germline, one end of the junction differs, possibly owing to a read error. The read comes to an end 3 residues before the CDR3 does, leaving the germline J gene to fill in the end. The chain carries TRBV6-2 or TRBV6-3 and TRBJ1-5; 10 bases align to TRBD1. Germline V gene sequence: CDR1 MNHEY, CDR2 SVGEGT. The CDR3 spans 14 residues. The CDR3 here is CTSRNGQGGQPQHF. CDR3 DNA (partial): TGTACCAGCAGAAATGGACAGGGGGGGCAGCCC.